The 10 T cell receptor beta chains presented below share a single source sample, sequenced in a study of T cells in Graves' hyperthyroidism and ophthalmopathy. Researchers amplified the TCR beta CDR3 regions from RNA transcripts. TCR CDR3 underwent first-round RT-PCR with the HTBI primer set. Via MiXCR, TCRdb re-called the multiplex PCR reads, giving one row per CDR3 protein. Of roughly 350,000 distinct CDR3 sequences in the sample, around 15% were seen once. Specimen: blood. The receptor source for this set is a woman in her forties with Graves' ophthalmopathy.

This clonotype was picked up many times. The chain has TRBV6-1 and TRBJ1-1; TRBD1 is a possible D gene (5 bases). V lost 6 bases and J lost 3, with 23 bases in between. Per the germline V gene, CDR1 is MNHNS and CDR2 is SASEGT. The CDR3 runs to 17 residues. CDR3 in amino acids: CASRKGLGREDDTEAFF. The DNA for the CDR3 is TGTGCCAGCAGGAAAGGACTGGGCAGGGAGGATGACACTGAAGCTTTCTTT.

This clonotype has at least ten counts. The chain joins TRBV24-1 to TRBJ1-3; D might be TRBD1 (5 bases). The CDR3 is made up of 14 amino acids. Germline loops: CDR1 KGHDR, CDR2 SFDVKD. V was shortened by 2 bases and J by 3 bases, with 7 bases between the two germline ends. CDR3 in DNA: TGTGCCACCAGTGATTCTGGGGGTGGAAACACCATATATTTT. This translates into CATSDSGGGNTIYF.

V usage is TRBV4-2 and J usage is TRBJ2-3; D could derive from TRBD1 or TRBD2 (6 bases each). The V gene's germline CDR1 is LGHNA and CDR2 YNFKEQ. The CDR3 spans 15 residues. V gave up 1 base and J gave up 5 bases, with 13 bases separating them. CDR3 nucleotide sequence: TGTGCCAGCAGCCAAGTTCGGGGGCTACTAGATACGCAGTATTTT. Amino acid sequence: CASSQVRGLLDTQYF.

This clonotype was counted at least ten times. The chain combines TRBV2 with TRBJ2-7, with unresolved D. From germline, CDR1 is SNHLY and CDR2 FYNNEI. V lost 2 bases and J lost 3, with 5 bases in between. CDR3 length equals 12 residues. CDR3 DNA sequence: TGTGCCAGCAGTGAAACCGACTACGAGCAGTACTTC. Translating gives CASSETDYEQYF.

This clonotype has at least ten counts. V gene TRBV5-8 combines with J gene TRBJ1-1; possibly TRBD1 for D (6 bases). From germline, CDR1 is SGHTS and CDR2 YDEGEE. This CDR3 has 13 amino acids. V was pared by 3 bases and J by 7 bases, with 13 bases between. CDR3 sequence reads: CASSSTGTSEAFF. The DNA of the CDR3 is TGTGCCAGCAGCTCGACCGGGACAAGTGAAGCTTTCTTT.

The table lists this clonotype with many counts. J is TRBJ2-3 and V is TRBV28; D is unclear. Trimming took 3 bases from V and 2 from J, leaving 9 bases between them. CDR1 and CDR2 from the germline V gene are MDHEN and SYDVKM. This CDR3 region has 14 residues. This chain's CDR3 is CASSLRTYTDTQYF. The CDR3 DNA reads TGTGCCAGCAGTTTGCGAACATACACAGATACGCAGTATTTT.

The rearrangement uses TRBV20-1 and TRBJ1-1, with D possibly matching TRBD1 (5 bases). V gave up 4 bases and J gave up 1 base, with 10 bases separating them. CDR3 length equals 13 residues. Germline V CDR1 and CDR2: DFQATT, SNEGSKA (reference sequence). The DNA of the CDR3 is TGCAGTGCTATGCAAACAGGGAACACTGAAGCTTTCTTT. Translating gives CSAMQTGNTEAFF.

A note on this clonotype: A much larger clone differs by one base, so this may be a read error. The gene calls are TRBV15 and TRBJ1-2, with D perhaps TRBD1 (6 bases). CDR1 is LNHNV, CDR2 YYDKDF, per germline (reference sequence). This CDR3 has 13 amino acids. For the CDR3, the DNA is TGTGTCACCAGCAGAGATACAGGGCAAGGCTACACCTTC. As protein: CVTSRDTGQGYTF.

The rearrangement links TRBV6-2 or TRBV6-3 to TRBJ1-4, with 9 nucleotides matching TRBD1. The germline CDR1 and CDR2 sequences are MNHEY and SVGEGT. After removal of 8 bases from V and 8 bases from J, the junction contained 9 bases not matched to a gene. CDR3 length: 14 amino acids. Here the CDR3 reads CASGKTGGAEKLFF. For the CDR3, the DNA is TGTGCCAGCGGGAAAACAGGGGGCGCCGAAAAACTGTTTTTT.

The table lists this clonotype with many counts. The chain employs TRBV14 and TRBJ2-3; D tentatively reads TRBD1 or TRBD2 (5 bases each). CDR1 SGHDN and CDR2 FVKESK come from the germline V gene. V was pared by 1 base and J by 4 bases, with 6 bases between. This CDR3 region has 13 residues. The CDR3 is CASSQVGADTQYF. CDR3 DNA sequence: TGTGCCAGCAGCCAAGTGGGGGCAGATACGCAGTATTTT.